A selection of T cell receptor beta chains follows, all from one sample in a study of blood T cell repertoires in COVID-19. Libraries were prepared by immunoSEQ multiplex PCR; TCRdb keeps only in-frame clonotypes and omits some of them. The data hold around 160,000 clones, with approximately 81% observed a single time. Source material: peripheral blood. The receptors were sampled from a human donor in a cohort sampled during active COVID-19. Both conserved end residues are part of each CDR3. Fields, in order: clone size, V gene, J gene, D gene, CDR3 DNA, CDR3 protein. The D gene is left open where the match is weak. The listing skips clone size in some rows; elsewhere it reads once, few, many or a size class.

size: NA; V: TRBV6-5; J: TRBJ2-3; D: NA; DNA: TGTGCCAGCACCAGGGAGGTTACAGATACGCAGTATTTT; CDR3: CASTREVTDTQYF
size: NA; V: TRBV29-1; J: TRBJ2-4; D: NA; DNA: TGCAGCGTTGCGATGGGACTAGCCAAAAACATTCAGTACTTC; CDR3: CSVAMGLAKNIQYF
size: NA; V: TRBV7-8; J: TRBJ1-2; D: NA; DNA: TGTGCCAGCAGCCTCCAGGACTATGGCTACACCTTC; CDR3: CASSLQDYGYTF
size: NA; V: TRBV27; J: TRBJ1-2; D: NA; DNA: TGTGCCAGCAGTAAGACAATGAACTATGGCTACACCTTC; CDR3: CASSKTMNYGYTF
size: NA; V: TRBV5-6; J: TRBJ2-3; D: NA; DNA: TGTGCCAGCAGCCTCATTAGCACCGATACGCAGTATTTT; CDR3: CASSLISTDTQYF
size: NA; V: TRBV24-1; J: TRBJ2-7; D: NA; DNA: TGTGCCACCAGTGACCAGAGACAGGATCGATTCGAGCAGTACTTC; CDR3: CATSDQRQDRFEQYF
size: NA; V: TRBV10-3; J: TRBJ1-1; D: TRBD1; DNA: TGTGCCATCAGTTCAGGACAGGCGGTGAACACTGAAGCTTTCTTT; CDR3: CAISSGQAVNTEAFF
size: NA; V: TRBV9; J: TRBJ2-7; D: NA; DNA: TGTGCCAGCAGCGTAGGACTCAGCTCCTACGAGCAGTACTTC; CDR3: CASSVGLSSYEQYF
size: NA; V: TRBV28; J: TRBJ1-5; D: NA; DNA: TGTGCCAGCAGTTTATACTCGGGGAATAGCAATCAGCCCCAGCATTTT; CDR3: CASSLYSGNSNQPQHF
size: NA; V: TRBV6-2/TRBV6-3; J: TRBJ2-1; D: TRBD2; DNA: TGTGCCAGCAGTTACTCCTCCGGACTAGCGTATAGGTTCAATGAGCAGTTCTTC; CDR3: CASSYSSGLAYRFNEQFF
size: few; V: TRBV6-5; J: TRBJ1-1; D: NA; DNA: TGTGCCAGCAAGGGGGGGACTGAAGCTTTCTTT; CDR3: CASKGGTEAFF
size: NA; V: TRBV4-3; J: TRBJ2-1; D: NA; DNA: TGCGCCAGCAGCCAAGATCTTCCTAGCCCGAGCTCCTACAATGAGCAGTTCTTC; CDR3: CASSQDLPSPSSYNEQFF
size: NA; V: TRBV6-6; J: TRBJ2-3; D: TRBD2; DNA: TGTGCCAGCACCCGGGGGGAGGGTGGCACAGATACGCAGTATTTT; CDR3: CASTRGEGGTDTQYF
size: NA; V: TRBV2; J: TRBJ1-2; D: TRBD1; DNA: TGTGCCAGCAGTGGTCCCAGGGGGGAACAGTATGGCTACACCTTC; CDR3: CASSGPRGEQYGYTF
size: few; V: TRBV3-1/TRBV3-2; J: TRBJ1-6; D: NA; DNA: TGTGCCAGCAGCCAGGATTTGTCAGGGTGGGCACCCCTCCACTTT; CDR3: CASSQDLSGWAPLHF
size: NA; V: TRBV6-1; J: TRBJ1-1; D: NA; DNA: TGTGCCAGCAGTGAGGGCAGTCCAAGGAAAGCTTTCTTT; CDR3: CASSEGSPRKAFF
size: NA; V: TRBV19; J: TRBJ1-2; D: NA; DNA: TGTGCCAGTACCCCTAGGTTCAGGGAATATGGCTACACCTTC; CDR3: CASTPRFREYGYTF
size: NA; V: TRBV30; J: TRBJ1-1; D: NA; DNA: TGTGCCTGGAGTGTATTTCAGCGGGCTTTCTTT; CDR3: CAWSVFQRAFF
size: NA; V: TRBV6-5; J: TRBJ1-5; D: NA; DNA: TGTGCCAGCAGTCCAAACACCAATCAGCCCCAGCATTTT; CDR3: CASSPNTNQPQHF
size: NA; V: TRBV5-1; J: TRBJ1-1; D: TRBD1; DNA: TGCGCCAGCAGTGGGACAGGGGGAGGGACTGAAGCTTTCTTT; CDR3: CASSGTGGGTEAFF
size: NA; V: TRBV18; J: TRBJ2-1; D: TRBD1; DNA: TGTGCCAGCACTCGGGACAGATACAATGAGCAGTTCTTC; CDR3: CASTRDRYNEQFF
size: NA; V: TRBV5-1; J: TRBJ2-5; D: TRBD2; DNA: TGCGCCAGCAGCCCGCAGCTCGGGACTAGCGGGGGAGAGACCCAGTACTTC; CDR3: CASSPQLGTSGGETQYF
size: NA; V: TRBV5-1; J: TRBJ2-1; D: NA; DNA: TGCGCCAGCAGCCCTAGCTCCTACAATGAGCAGTTCTTC; CDR3: CASSPSSYNEQFF
size: NA; V: TRBV27; J: TRBJ1-1; D: NA; DNA: TGTGCCAGCAGTTCCTGGAGGTTGGGCACTGAAGCTTTCTTT; CDR3: CASSSWRLGTEAFF
size: NA; V: TRBV2; J: TRBJ2-1; D: TRBD2; DNA: TGTGCCAGCAGTCCCCGGACTAGCGCCTACAATGAGCAGTTCTTC; CDR3: CASSPRTSAYNEQFF
size: once; V: TRBV6-6; J: TRBJ1-5; D: TRBD1; DNA: TGTGCCAGCAATCCGATGACAGGGATTAGCAATCAGCCCCAGCATTTT; CDR3: CASNPMTGISNQPQHF
size: NA; V: TRBV4-1; J: TRBJ2-1; D: NA; DNA: TGCGCCAGCAGCCAACAAAACAATGAGCAGTTCTTC; CDR3: CASSQQNNEQFF
size: NA; V: TRBV6-5; J: TRBJ2-7; D: NA; DNA: TGTGCCAGCAGCCGGACACGTTACGAGCAGTACTTC; CDR3: CASSRTRYEQYF
size: NA; V: TRBV27; J: TRBJ2-2; D: NA; DNA: TGTGCCAGCAGTTTATCCCCGGGTCAGGGCGGGGAGCTGTTTTTT; CDR3: CASSLSPGQGGELFF
size: few; V: TRBV4-2; J: TRBJ2-7; D: NA; DNA: TGTGCCAGCAGTCCCACGGGAATCAACTACGAGCAGTACTTC; CDR3: CASSPTGINYEQYF
size: NA; V: TRBV28; J: TRBJ2-1; D: TRBD2; DNA: TGTGCCAGCAGGCTAGGTAGCGGGGGACCTAATGAGCAGTTCTTC; CDR3: CASRLGSGGPNEQFF
size: NA; V: TRBV29-1; J: TRBJ2-1; D: TRBD1; DNA: TGCAGCGCCGGACAGGGTTCCTACAATGAGCAGTTCTTC; CDR3: CSAGQGSYNEQFF
size: NA; V: TRBV6-4; J: TRBJ1-2; D: TRBD1; DNA: TGTGCCAGCAGTGACGGGGGACAGGGCGGCTATGGCTACACCTTC; CDR3: CASSDGGQGGYGYTF
size: NA; V: TRBV19; J: TRBJ1-1; D: NA; DNA: TGTGCCAGTATTACAAGGGGTGTGACTGAAGCTTTCTTT; CDR3: CASITRGVTEAFF
size: once; V: TRBV11-3; J: TRBJ1-2; D: NA; DNA: TGTGCCAGCAGCTTAGATCTAAGAAACTATGGCTACACCTTC; CDR3: CASSLDLRNYGYTF
size: NA; V: TRBV5-1; J: TRBJ1-1; D: TRBD1; DNA: TGCGCCAGCAGCCTGACAGGGGGAAAAACTGAAGCTTTCTTT; CDR3: CASSLTGGKTEAFF
size: NA; V: TRBV18; J: TRBJ1-2; D: TRBD1; DNA: TGTGCCAGCTCACCAGAGGCAGGGGGCGACTATGGCTACACCTTC; CDR3: CASSPEAGGDYGYTF
size: NA; V: TRBV27; J: TRBJ2-6; D: TRBD1; DNA: TGTGCCAGCAGTTCCGGGACAGGGTGGGCTGGGGCCAACGTCCTGACTTTC; CDR3: CASSSGTGWAGANVLTF